This is a list of T cell receptor beta chains from one sample in a study of T cells in Graves' hyperthyroidism and ophthalmopathy. MiXCR, applied by TCRdb to the multiplex PCR reads, yields one record per CDR3 protein. The data show under 750,000 distinct CDR3 sequences, with around 20% seen just once and around 15% held by the top ten. The sample consisted of blood. Every receptor here comes from a woman aged 45-59 years with Graves' hyperthyroidism that later progressed to Graves' ophthalmopathy. The CDR3 runs from the conserved cysteine through the conserved F or W. The D gene is left open where the match is weak. Not every row has a clone size; where given, it reads once, few, many or a size class.

V: TRBV5-8
length: 13
J: TRBJ1-2
size: many
D: .
DNA: TGTGCCAGCAGCTTGACAGGCTCTCGAGGCTACACCTTC
CDR3: CASSLTGSRGYTF

V: TRBV6-9
length: 16
J: TRBJ1-3
size: .
D: .
DNA: TGTGCCAGCAGTTACGGAGGGGACCTCTCTGGAAACACCATATATTTT
CDR3: CASSYGGDLSGNTIYF

V: TRBV2
length: 13
J: TRBJ1-3
size: few
D: .
DNA: TGTGCCAGCATGGGGGAAGCTGGAAACACCATATATTTT
CDR3: CASMGEAGNTIYF

V: TRBV4-1
length: 15
J: TRBJ1-1
size: many
D: TRBD1
DNA: TGTGCCAGCAGCAGAGGACAGGGGGCGAACACTGAAGCTTTCTTT
CDR3: CASSRGQGANTEAFF

V: TRBV5-1
length: 14
J: TRBJ2-7
size: many
D: .
DNA: TGCGCCAGCAGCTTTGAGACAGTAGTCGACGAGCAGTACTTC
CDR3: CASSFETVVDEQYF

V: TRBV5-1
length: 17
J: TRBJ2-3
size: many
D: TRBD1
DNA: TGCGCCAGCAGCGGAGGACAGGGGCCATCTCGCTGGGATACGCAGTATTTT
CDR3: CASSGGQGPSRWDTQYF

V: TRBV12-3/TRBV12-4
length: 14
J: TRBJ1-6
size: many
D: TRBD1
DNA: TGTGCCAGCAGCCTCGACAGGGGGCAATCACCCCTCCACTTT
CDR3: CASSLDRGQSPLHF

V: TRBV24-1
length: 14
J: TRBJ1-4
size: once
D: .
DNA: TGTGCCACCAGGGGGGACGGGGGCGTCGAAAAACTGTTTTTT
CDR3: CATRGDGGVEKLFF

V: TRBV11-2
length: 15
J: TRBJ2-2
size: few
D: .
DNA: TGTGCCAGCAGCCGGCTACCTACAGGCACCGGGGAGCTGTTTTTT
CDR3: CASSRLPTGTGELFF

V: TRBV7-9
length: 14
J: TRBJ1-2
size: few
D: .
DNA: TGTGCCAGCAGCTTGGGTGGGCCCGTCAATGGCTACACCTTC
CDR3: CASSLGGPVNGYTF

V: TRBV6-5
length: 17
J: TRBJ1-6
size: few
D: .
DNA: TGTGCCAGCAGTTACTCCGATTGGGCAAGAAGAGAATCACCCCTCCACTTT
CDR3: CASSYSDWARRESPLHF

V: TRBV3-1
length: 15
J: TRBJ2-2
size: many
D: .
DNA: TGTGCCAGCAGCCAAGACATCTCGAACACCGGGGAGCTGTTTTTT
CDR3: CASSQDISNTGELFF

V: TRBV5-4
length: 16
J: TRBJ1-4
size: .
D: .
DNA: TGTGCCAGCAGCTTGGCTCTGGCACAGGGAGATGAAAAACTGTTTTTT
CDR3: CASSLALAQGDEKLFF

V: TRBV27
length: 14
J: TRBJ2-7
size: many
D: TRBD1
DNA: TGTGCCAGCAGTCCCCGACAGGGGTCCTACGAGCAGTACTTC
CDR3: CASSPRQGSYEQYF

V: TRBV5-5
length: 16
J: TRBJ2-1
size: few
D: .
DNA: TGTGCCAGCAGCTTTCTGGGTGGGGACTCCTACAATGAGCAGTTCTTC
CDR3: CASSFLGGDSYNEQFF

V: TRBV18
length: 16
J: TRBJ1-3
size: .
D: .
DNA: TGTGCCAGCTCACCACAAGTCGGGGGTGCTGGAAACACCATATATTTT
CDR3: CASSPQVGGAGNTIYF

V: TRBV5-1
length: 15
J: TRBJ2-5
size: many
D: .
DNA: TGCGCCAGCAGCCGAAGAGTCCAGGGTGGCGAGACCCAGTACTTC
CDR3: CASSRRVQGGETQYF

V: TRBV28
length: 15
J: TRBJ2-5
size: .
D: TRBD1
DNA: TGTGCCAGCAGCCTTCTCCGGGACAGAAAAGAGACCCAGTACTTC
CDR3: CASSLLRDRKETQYF

V: TRBV6-1
length: 13
J: TRBJ2-2
size: .
D: TRBD2
DNA: TGTGCCGGGGAGGGAACGAACACCGGGGAGCTGTTTTTT
CDR3: CAGEGTNTGELFF

V: TRBV27
length: 15
J: TRBJ2-5
size: .
D: .
DNA: TGTGCCAGCAGCCTCCTGGGCTACACCCAAGAGACCCAGTACTTC
CDR3: CASSLLGYTQETQYF

V: TRBV6-1
length: 13
J: TRBJ1-6
size: .
D: .
DNA: TGTGCCAGCAGTCGCGCCCAAAATTCACCCCTCCACTTT
CDR3: CASSRAQNSPLHF

V: TRBV11-2
length: 20
J: TRBJ2-3
size: .
D: .
DNA: TGTGTCAGCAGCTTAGAAAAGATCCTCCCGGAGGGGGCGATTACAGATACGCAGTATTTT
CDR3: CVSSLEKILPEGAITDTQYF

V: TRBV7-9
length: 13
J: TRBJ1-2
size: .
D: TRBD1
DNA: TGTGCCAGCAGCTTTACAGGGGGCACGGGCTACACCTTC
CDR3: CASSFTGGTGYTF

V: TRBV9
length: 13
J: TRBJ1-2
size: .
D: .
DNA: TGTGCCAGCAGCGCCGGGACAAATAGTGGCTACACCTTC
CDR3: CASSAGTNSGYTF

V: TRBV5-6
length: 14
J: TRBJ1-2
size: .
D: .
DNA: TGTGCCAGCAGCTTGACCAGGGCCAACTATGGCTACACCTTC
CDR3: CASSLTRANYGYTF

V: TRBV12-3/TRBV12-4
length: 15
J: TRBJ2-7
size: few
D: .
DNA: TGTGCCAGCAGTTTCTCCGGGGACTTCAACTACGAGCAGTACTTC
CDR3: CASSFSGDFNYEQYF

V: TRBV5-1
length: 17
J: TRBJ1-4
size: few
D: .
DNA: TGCGCCAGCAGATTATTTGACAGAGGCTCAACTAATGAAAAACTGTTTTTT
CDR3: CASRLFDRGSTNEKLFF

V: TRBV2
length: 15
J: TRBJ2-3
size: many
D: TRBD1
DNA: TGTGCCAGCAGCCTACGGGACAGCGACACAGATACGCAGTATTTT
CDR3: CASSLRDSDTDTQYF

V: TRBV20-1
length: 15
J: TRBJ1-1
size: .
D: TRBD1
DNA: TGCAGTGCTTGGGGGGGGGCAGGGGGCGCCTCTGAAGCTTTCTTT
CDR3: CSAWGGAGGASEAFF

V: TRBV11-3
length: 17
J: TRBJ2-2
size: .
D: .
DNA: TGTGCCAGCAGCCTCGGACCCATGTTCCCACCCACCGGGGAGCTGTTTTTT
CDR3: CASSLGPMFPPTGELFF

V: TRBV2
length: 14
J: TRBJ2-1
size: few
D: TRBD1
DNA: TGTGCCAGCGAGGGACAGGGCGGCTTGAATGAGCAGTTCTTC
CDR3: CASEGQGGLNEQFF

V: TRBV5-1
length: 15
J: TRBJ1-4
size: few
D: TRBD1
DNA: TGCGCCAGCAGCTTGGAGGGGGCGGCTAATGAAAAACTGTTTTTT
CDR3: CASSLEGAANEKLFF

V: TRBV10-3
length: 14
J: TRBJ1-1
size: many
D: .
DNA: TGTGCCTCGGGGGCCGGGACGGAGAACACTGAAGCTTTCTTT
CDR3: CASGAGTENTEAFF

V: TRBV7-9
length: 12
J: TRBJ1-1
size: many
D: .
DNA: TGTGCCAGCAGCTTAATATCTTCTGAAGCTTTCTTT
CDR3: CASSLISSEAFF

V: TRBV20-1
length: 16
J: TRBJ1-1
size: .
D: .
DNA: TGCAGTGCTAGAGTGCCATTAGAGACACAAAACACTGAAGCTTTCTTT
CDR3: CSARVPLETQNTEAFF

V: TRBV11-2
length: 16
J: TRBJ2-2
size: many
D: .
DNA: TGTGCCAGCAGCTTATTAGGAGGAGCGAACACCGGGGAGCTGTTTTTT
CDR3: CASSLLGGANTGELFF

V: TRBV30
length: 15
J: TRBJ1-1
size: many
D: TRBD1
DNA: TGTGCCTGGAGTCTGGGGCAGGGGGCATGGACTGAAGCTTTCTTT
CDR3: CAWSLGQGAWTEAFF

V: TRBV18
length: 14
J: TRBJ2-3
size: many
D: .
DNA: TGTGCCAGCTCACCCAGACGGGACACAGATACGCAGTATTTT
CDR3: CASSPRRDTDTQYF

V: TRBV12-3/TRBV12-4
length: 15
J: TRBJ2-3
size: .
D: .
DNA: TGTGCCAGCAGTTTAGCGCTCAGGGGATCAGATACGCAGTATTTT
CDR3: CASSLALRGSDTQYF

V: TRBV27
length: 12
J: TRBJ2-2
size: .
D: .
DNA: TGTGCCAGCAGTCCTGACCCGGGGGAGCTGTTTTTT
CDR3: CASSPDPGELFF

V: TRBV12-3/TRBV12-4
length: 14
J: TRBJ1-2
size: .
D: .
DNA: TGTGCCAGCAGTTCCGCCAGGGGCTTAGGGAACTACACCTTC
CDR3: CASSSARGLGNYTF

V: TRBV12-3/TRBV12-4
length: 22
J: TRBJ2-3
size: .
D: .
DNA: TGTGCCAGCAGTCCCGAATATGCAGGGAGCCCAGCTGCGCGCCCGGTCACAGATACGCAGTATTTT
CDR3: CASSPEYAGSPAARPVTDTQYF

V: TRBV27
length: 13
J: TRBJ2-5
size: .
D: .
DNA: TGTGCCAGCGGTGCCGGCCGGGGAGAGACCCAGTACTTC
CDR3: CASGAGRGETQYF

V: TRBV7-9
length: 13
J: TRBJ1-2
size: .
D: .
DNA: TGTGCCAGCAGCTCGGTCGGGGACCATGGCTACACCTTC
CDR3: CASSSVGDHGYTF

V: TRBV7-3
length: 16
J: TRBJ2-1
size: .
D: .
DNA: TGTGCCAGCAGCTTACAACCCGCGGTTGCCTACAATGAGCAGTTCTTC
CDR3: CASSLQPAVAYNEQFF

V: TRBV15
length: 15
J: TRBJ1-1
size: .
D: .
DNA: TGTGCCACCAGCAACCCTTACAGGGTTCAGGCTGAAGCTTTCTTT
CDR3: CATSNPYRVQAEAFF

V: TRBV6-1
length: 17
J: TRBJ2-1
size: .
D: TRBD2
DNA: TGTGCCAGCAGTGAGGCGGGGGGATCCGGCTCCTACAATGAGCAGTTCTTC
CDR3: CASSEAGGSGSYNEQFF

V: TRBV20-1
length: 14
J: TRBJ1-2
size: .
D: .
DNA: TGCAGTGCTAGAGACGAAAACACCGAGGGGGGCTACACCTTC
CDR3: CSARDENTEGGYTF

V: TRBV15
length: 13
J: TRBJ2-7
size: few
D: .
DNA: TGTGCCACCAGCAGAGTGAGGCAGGCCGAGCAGTACTTC
CDR3: CATSRVRQAEQYF

V: TRBV6-2/TRBV6-3
length: 14
J: TRBJ1-5
size: many
D: .
DNA: TGTGCCAGCAGTTATCGGCAGGGCGTTCAGCCCCAGCATTTT
CDR3: CASSYRQGVQPQHF